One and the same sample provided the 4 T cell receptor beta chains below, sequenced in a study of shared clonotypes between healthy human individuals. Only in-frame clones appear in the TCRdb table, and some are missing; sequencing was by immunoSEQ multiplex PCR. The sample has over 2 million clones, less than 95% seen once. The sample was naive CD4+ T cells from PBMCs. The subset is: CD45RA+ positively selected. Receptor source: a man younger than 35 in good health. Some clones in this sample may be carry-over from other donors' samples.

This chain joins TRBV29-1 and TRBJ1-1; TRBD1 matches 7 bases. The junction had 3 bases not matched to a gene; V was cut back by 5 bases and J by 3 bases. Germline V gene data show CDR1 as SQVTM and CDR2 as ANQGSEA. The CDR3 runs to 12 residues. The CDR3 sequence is CSVSDRDTEAFF. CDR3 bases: TGCAGCGTTAGTGACAGGGACACTGAAGCTTTCTTT.

For the CDR3, the DNA is TGTGCCAGCAGTGAAAGTCGTTTGGAGTCAGCTGAAGCTTTCTTT. Its translation: CASSESRLESAEAFF. The chain is built from TRBV25-1 and TRBJ1-1; D gene ambiguous. There are 15 residues in the CDR3. With 2 bases removed from V and 6 bases from J, the gap between germline ends came to 16 bases. The germline V gene encodes CDR1 MGHDK and CDR2 SYGVNS.

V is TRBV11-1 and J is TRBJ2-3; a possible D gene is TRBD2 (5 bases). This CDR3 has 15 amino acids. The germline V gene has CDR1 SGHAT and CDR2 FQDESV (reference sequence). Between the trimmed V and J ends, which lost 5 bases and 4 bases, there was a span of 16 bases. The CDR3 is CASSPVGGGADTQYF. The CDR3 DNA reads TGTGCCAGCAGCCCCGTAGGAGGCGGAGCAGATACGCAGTATTTT.

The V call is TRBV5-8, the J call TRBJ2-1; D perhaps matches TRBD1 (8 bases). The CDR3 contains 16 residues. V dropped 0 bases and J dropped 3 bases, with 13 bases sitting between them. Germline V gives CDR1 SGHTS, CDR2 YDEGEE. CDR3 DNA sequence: TGTGCCAGCAGCTTGGACAGGGGGGGGTACTACAATGAGCAGTTCTTC. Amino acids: CASSLDRGGYYNEQFF.